One sample yielded the 27 T cell receptor beta chains listed below, sequenced in a study of radiation and T cells in renal cell carcinoma. Treatment denoted: 15 Gy SBRT to primary tumor, nephrectomy 4 weeks later. Clones were read by immunoSEQ multiplex PCR, and TCRdb kept only the in-frame ones, dropping some. The sample yields about 9,000 clones, 50% to 70% seen once. Source: tumor tissue, taken from a patient whose treatment included radiotherapy and nephrectomy. The receptors stem from a woman aged 45-60 years with renal cell carcinoma.

This clone showed up just a few times. The chain employs TRBV2 and TRBJ1-1; TRBD1 agrees at 8 bases. CDR1 and CDR2 from the germline V gene are SNHLY and FYNNEI. Losses at the gene ends were 5 bases for V and 1 base for J; bases not matched to a gene: 6. The CDR3 runs to 15 residues. Written as DNA, the CDR3 is TGTGCCAGCAGTAGGACAGGGAATTCGAACACTGAAGCTTTCTTT. Its protein is CASSRTGNSNTEAFF.

A few counts support this clone. This sequence joins TRBV4-3 and TRBJ2-1; 8 bases are shared with TRBD1. Per the germline V gene, CDR1 is LGHNA and CDR2 is YSLEER. V gave up 2 bases and J gave up 5 bases; unmatched junction bases: 5. The length of the CDR3 is 15 residues. The CDR3 DNA reads as TGCGCCAGCAGCCAACCCGGACAGGGACACAATGAGCAGTTCTTC. Protein product: CASSQPGQGHNEQFF.

The rearrangement links TRBV11-3 to TRBJ2-1; TRBD2 matches 9 bases. The CDR3 covers 16 residues. The germline V gene has CDR1 SGHNT and CDR2 YENEEA. The V and J ends lost 5 bases and 8 bases, in that order; junction bases with no gene match: 13. The CDR3 here is CASSPSNSGSEDEQFF. The CDR3 DNA reads TGTGCCAGCAGCCCCTCAAATAGCGGGAGTGAGGATGAGCAGTTCTTC.

This clone was found a few times. This sequence joins TRBV7-9 and TRBJ1-4; TRBD1 aligns across 9 bases. The CDR3 has 14 residues. In germline, CDR1 is SEHNR, CDR2 FQNEAQ (reference sequence). After removal of 5 bases from V and 8 bases from J, the junction contained 6 bases not matched to a gene. The CDR3 coding sequence is TGTGCCAGCAGCCAAGGACAGGGGAGGGAAAAACTGTTTTTT. This sequence encodes CASSQGQGREKLFF.

The gene calls are TRBV9 and TRBJ1-1, with 7 bases fitting TRBD1. With V trimmed by 4 bases and J by 2 bases, 8 bases remained unmatched. The V gene's germline CDR1 is SGDLS and CDR2 YYNGEE. The CDR3 is 15 amino acids. In DNA, the CDR3 is TGTGCCAGCAGCCCCCGACAGGGATTAAACACTGAAGCTTTCTTT. Its protein product is CASSPRQGLNTEAFF.

This clone was counted between two and nine times. V gene TRBV2 combines with J gene TRBJ1-6, with D unresolved. This CDR3 comprises 15 residues. Deletions cut 6 bases from V and 8 bases from J, with 17 bases between. Per the germline V gene, CDR1 is SNHLY and CDR2 is FYNNEI. CDR3 protein: CASSPIVGRDSPLHF. As DNA, the CDR3 is TGTGCCAGCAGCCCCATAGTGGGCCGGGATTCACCCCTCCACTTT.

The J gene is TRBJ2-7, the V gene TRBV25-1; TRBD1 is a possible D gene (6 bases). CDR1 MGHDK and CDR2 SYGVNS come from the germline V gene. The CDR3 length is 16 residues. Trimming pared 1 base from V and 3 bases from J, leaving 16 bases between. The CDR3 DNA reads as TGTGCCAGCAGTGAATTGTGGACAGCGAAGCGCTACGAGCAGTACTTC. This translates into CASSELWTAKRYEQYF.

This clone is classed as medium-sized. This chain joins TRBV5-1 and TRBJ1-3; possible D gene TRBD1, 6 bases. This CDR3 has 15 amino acids. Trimming took off 4 bases at V and 4 bases at J, with 15 bases between the two ends. Per germline, CDR1 SGHRS and CDR2 YFSETQ. This CDR3 reads CASSSGQPGGNTIYF. The CDR3 DNA follows: TGCGCCAGCAGCAGCGGACAGCCGGGGGGAAACACCATATATTTT.

The chain is built from TRBV19 and TRBJ1-2; D ambiguous. Germline lookup yields CDR1 LNHDA and CDR2 SQIVND (reference sequence). The CDR3 length is 14 residues. Trimming took 7 bases from V and 4 from J, leaving 16 bases between them. This CDR3 reads CASTDGSGGYGYTF. As DNA, the CDR3 is TGTGCCAGTACGGACGGCTCCGGAGGCTATGGCTACACCTTC.

The rearrangement links TRBV5-1 to TRBJ2-7; D gene ambiguous. Germline V gene sequence: CDR1 SGHRS, CDR2 YFSETQ. V was cut by 0 bases and J by 2 bases, with 9 bases left in between. The CDR3 length is 14 residues. CDR3 protein: CASSLGVTAYEQYF. The CDR3 DNA follows: TGCGCCAGCAGCTTGGGAGTCACTGCCTACGAGCAGTACTTC.

Only a few counts were recorded for this clone. The J gene is TRBJ2-7, the V gene TRBV7-9; 8 bases line up with TRBD1. This CDR3 is built from 12 residues. V shed 4 bases and J 6 bases; nucleotides not matched to a gene: 2. Germline V gives CDR1 SEHNR, CDR2 FQNEAQ (reference sequence). The chain's CDR3 is CASSYTGGEQYF. DNA of the CDR3: TGTGCCAGCAGCTATACAGGGGGCGAGCAGTACTTC.

Sample share makes this clone large. The CDR3 DNA follows: TGTGCCAGCAGTGTTACTAGCGACGTGCAAGATACGCAGTATTTT. It codes for CASSVTSDVQDTQYF. The chain recombines TRBV6-4 with TRBJ2-3; TRBD2 matches 7 bases. Germline loops: CDR1 MRHNA, CDR2 SNTAGT. V trimming: 4 bases; J trimming: 5 bases; junction bases outside the gene matches: 9. The CDR3 contains 15 residues.

This rearrangement joins TRBV7-6 to TRBJ1-1, with TRBD1 identical over 7 bases. The CDR3 runs 14 residues. Per germline, CDR1 SGHVS and CDR2 FNYEAQ. The V and J ends lost 5 bases and 1 base, in that order; junction bases with no gene match: 4. CDR3 residues: CASSKTGKNTEAFF. CDR3 nucleotide sequence: TGTGCCAGCAGCAAGACAGGGAAGAACACTGAAGCTTTCTTT.

This clone is large within its sample. The genes are TRBV28 and TRBJ1-5; no clear D gene. The V end was cut by 7 bases, the J end by 0 bases, with 4 bases between. This CDR3 contains 12 residues. Germline-derived CDR1 and CDR2 are MDHEN and SYDVKM. The CDR3 coding sequence is TGTGCCAGCAAACGTAGCAATCAGCCCCAGCATTTT. Translation: CASKRSNQPQHF.

J is TRBJ1-4 and V is TRBV7-9, with no clear D. CDR3 length: 15 amino acids. Germline CDR1 SEHNR, CDR2 FQNEAQ (reference sequence). The ends were cut back, 4 bases at V and 6 bases at J, with 15 bases in the middle. Here the CDR3 reads CASSSSQGQYEKLFF. The CDR3 DNA is TGTGCCAGCAGCTCATCTCAAGGTCAATATGAAAAACTGTTTTTT.

The rearrangement joins TRBV6-5 to TRBJ2-4; perhaps TRBD1 as D (8 bases). Germline V gene data show CDR1 as MNHEY and CDR2 as SVGAGI. The CDR3 is 13 amino acids. The V gene lost 5 bases and the J gene lost 6 bases, with 11 bases spanning the gap. CDR3 sequence: CASSNRGGNIQYF. The CDR3 region has the DNA TGTGCCAGCAGTAACAGGGGGGGAAACATTCAGTACTTC.

The chain combines TRBV28 with TRBJ2-7; the D gene is possibly TRBD2 (6 bases). Germline values: CDR1 MDHEN, CDR2 SYDVKM. The CDR3 runs to 12 residues. The germline V and J ends were trimmed by 5 bases and 6 bases, with 11 bases remaining between them. The CDR3 protein is CASSRGKGEQYF. CDR3 bases: TGTGCCAGCAGTCGGGGGAAGGGCGAGCAGTACTTC.

The rearrangement links TRBV7-2 to TRBJ2-7; D gene unclear. The CDR3 has 13 amino acids. V gave up 5 bases and J gave up 6 bases, with 14 bases separating them. Germline values: CDR1 SGHTA, CDR2 FQGNSA. CDR3 sequence (DNA): TGTGCCAGCAGCCTGCCGACGAGTTTCGAGCAGTACTTC. This translates into CASSLPTSFEQYF.

This clone is labeled as medium-sized. This chain links TRBV4-3 with TRBJ2-3; 7 nucleotides align to TRBD1. Germline V gene sequence: CDR1 LGHNA, CDR2 YSLEER. Trimming removed 4 bases from V and 4 bases from J; junction bases left unmatched: 8. The CDR3 has 15 residues. CDR3 coding DNA: TGCGCCAGCAGCCGCCACCAGGGGGTGGCAGATACGCAGTATTTT. Its translation: CASSRHQGVADTQYF.

This clone was observed once. The chain joins TRBV6-6 to TRBJ1-5, with 7 positions matching TRBD1. This CDR3 is 15 amino acids long. Germline CDR1 reads MNHNY; CDR2 reads SVGAGI (reference sequence). V gave up 6 bases and J gave up 2 bases; unmatched junction bases: 7. The CDR3 sequence: CASRADRTGNQPQHF. Here the CDR3 DNA reads TGTGCCAGCAGAGCGGACAGGACGGGCAATCAGCCCCAGCATTTT.

The rearrangement joins TRBV9 to TRBJ2-3, with D uncertain. CDR3 length: 13 amino acids. The V end lost 0 bases, the J end lost 1 base, and 3 bases lay between the germline ends. The germline gives CDR1 SGDLS, CDR2 YYNGEE. The CDR3, as DNA: TGTGCCAGCAGCGTAGGGGGCACAGATACGCAGTATTTT. Protein product: CASSVGGTDTQYF. Full variable domain (rest looked up from reference TRBV9 and TRBJ2-3): DSGVTQTPKHLITATGQRVTLRCSPRSGDLSVYWYQQSLDQGLQFLIQYYNGEERAKGNILERFSAQQFPDLHSELNLSSLELGDSALYFCASSVGGTDTQYFGPGTRLTVL.

The table lists this clone with a count of one. The chain recombines TRBV18 with TRBJ1-1; D is undetermined. Between the trimmed V and J ends, which lost 4 bases and 7 bases, there was a span of 19 bases. CDR3 length: 15 residues. Germline V gene data show CDR1 as KGHSH and CDR2 as LQKENI. DNA of the CDR3: TGTGCCAGCTCACGGGAAGCGCTAGGGCGCAATGAAGCTTTCTTT. Protein sequence: CASSREALGRNEAFF.

This CDR3 reads CASSEDGVGQPQHF. The CDR3 bases are TGCGCCAGCAGTGAGGATGGGGTTGGTCAGCCCCAGCATTTT. V gene TRBV10-1 combines with J gene TRBJ1-5; D is unclear. Trimming pared 2 bases from V and 6 bases from J, leaving 11 bases between. The CDR3 sequence is 14 residues long. Germline CDR1 is WNHNN and CDR2 is SYGVQD (reference sequence).

This chain links TRBV13 with TRBJ2-5, with 12 bases matching TRBD2. This CDR3 region has 20 residues. V dropped 5 bases and J dropped 7; count of bases not matched to a gene: 23. The germline gives CDR1 PRHDT, CDR2 FYEKMQ (reference sequence). CDR3 coding DNA: TGTGCCAGCAGCCCAAGCCCTCGGACTAGCGGGGAACTTAAACGGGGGACCCAGTACTTC. It translates to CASSPSPRTSGELKRGTQYF.

V usage is TRBV7-8 and J usage is TRBJ2-5; D might be TRBD2 (6 bases). The J call may be incorrect, as the DNA end agrees better with TRBJ2-7. The CDR3 is 15 amino acids. Germline V gives CDR1 SGHVS, CDR2 FQNEAQ. The CDR3 spells CASSLGPDYSYEQYF. The CDR3 DNA reads as TGTGCCAGCAGCTTAGGCCCGGACTACTCCTACGAGCAGTACTTC.

The CDR3 region is CASSEGLGGAYEQYF. The CDR3 DNA reads as TGCGCCAGCAGTGAGGGTCTCGGCGGGGCCTACGAGCAGTACTTC. The V gene is TRBV10-1, the J gene TRBJ2-7; a weak D match, TRBD2 (6 bases). Germline CDR1 reads WNHNN; CDR2 reads SYGVQD (reference sequence). The CDR3 contains 15 residues. V was clipped by 2 bases and J by 2 bases, with 13 bases between them.

V is TRBV6-4 and J is TRBJ1-1, with D possibly TRBD1 on 6 matching bases. In germline, CDR1 is MRHNA, CDR2 SNTAGT. V was shortened by 6 bases and J by 8 bases, with 16 bases between the two germline ends. This CDR3 contains 13 residues. The CDR3 nucleotides are TGTGCCAGCAGCCGAGAGACAGGCAGGGAAGCTTTCTTT. It is translated as CASSRETGREAFF.